The 5 T cell receptor beta chains reported below all come from one sample, sequenced in a study of metastatic and nonmetastatic thyroid tumors. TCRdb re-analyzed the PCR reads using MiXCR. Of 30,000 to 40,000 clones detected, roughly a fifth appear once; the ten largest clones hold about 22%. Before thyroid surgery, none of the patients had received any treatment. Material: blood. These receptors were collected from a female donor with papillary thyroid cancer or a benign thyroid nodule (not recorded which). Some clones in this sample may be carry-over from other donors' samples.

This clone was observed many times. Mismatch with germline at one junction end may stem from a read error. This same CDR3 is encoded by further DNA sequences in the sample. The genes are TRBV4-2 and TRBJ2-7, with a tentative D call TRBD2 (6 bases). Germline V gene sequence: CDR1 LGHNA, CDR2 YNFKEQ. The CDR3 runs 15 residues. CDR3 in DNA: TGTGCCAACAGCCAAGATAACGCGGGGCCCTACGAGCAGTACTTC. It codes for CANSQDNAGPYEQYF.

The table lists this clone with many counts. V and J are TRBV2 and TRBJ1-4; 9 nucleotides agree with TRBD1. The length of the CDR3 is 15 residues. The V segment lost 5 bases and the J segment 7 bases; nucleotides outside the gene matches: 8. Germline V lookup: CDR1 SNHLY, CDR2 FYNNEI. The CDR3 DNA follows: TGTGCCAGCAGTTCAGACAGGGGGGGCGGTGAAAAACTGTTTTTT. Its translation: CASSSDRGGGEKLFF.

As concerns this clone: A junction boundary mismatches the germline segment, possibly from a read error. This rearrangement joins TRBV19 to TRBJ1-5, with D maybe TRBD1 (6 bases). This CDR3 comprises 13 residues. CDR1 is LNHDA and CDR2 is SQIVND in the germline V gene (reference sequence). The CDR3 loop is CVSSNTGRQHQHF. In DNA, the CDR3 is TGTGTCAGTAGTAATACAGGGCGGCAGCACCAGCATTTT.

This clone was counted a few times. The J gene is TRBJ2-1, the V gene TRBV6-1; TRBD2 agrees at 9 bases. The germline V gene has CDR1 MNHNS and CDR2 SASEGT. This CDR3 has 16 amino acids. V gave up 6 bases and J gave up 7 bases; unmatched junction bases: 13. The CDR3 sequence: CASRQSHQREENEQFF. The CDR3 DNA reads TGTGCCAGCAGGCAATCCCACCAGCGGGAGGAGAATGAGCAGTTCTTC.

The rearrangement joins TRBV27 to TRBJ2-2; D is unresolved. The CDR3 has 14 amino acids. The V gene's germline CDR1 is MNHEY and CDR2 SMNVEV (reference sequence). V was cut by 3 bases and J by 6 bases, with 11 bases left in between. This CDR3 reads CASSFGRVAGELFF. As DNA, the CDR3 is TGTGCCAGCAGTTTCGGACGGGTCGCCGGGGAGCTGTTTTTT.